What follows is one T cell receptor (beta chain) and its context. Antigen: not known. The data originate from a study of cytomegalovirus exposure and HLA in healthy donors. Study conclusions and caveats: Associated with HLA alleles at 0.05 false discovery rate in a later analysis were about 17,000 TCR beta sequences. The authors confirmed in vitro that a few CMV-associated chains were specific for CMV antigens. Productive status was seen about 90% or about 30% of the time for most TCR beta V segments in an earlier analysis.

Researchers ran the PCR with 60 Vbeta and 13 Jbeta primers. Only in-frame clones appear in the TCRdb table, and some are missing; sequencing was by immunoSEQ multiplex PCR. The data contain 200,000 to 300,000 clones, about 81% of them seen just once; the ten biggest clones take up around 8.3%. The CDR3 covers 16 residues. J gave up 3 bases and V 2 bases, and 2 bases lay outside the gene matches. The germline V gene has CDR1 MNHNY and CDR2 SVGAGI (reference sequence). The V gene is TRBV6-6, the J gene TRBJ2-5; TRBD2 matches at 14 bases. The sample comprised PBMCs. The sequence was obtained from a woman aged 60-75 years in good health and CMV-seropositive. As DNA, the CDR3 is TGTGCCAGCAGTTACGGGACTAGCGGGAGTAAAGAGACCCAGTACTTC. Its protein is CASSYGTSGSKETQYF.